Presented here are 26 T cell receptor beta chains from one specimen sequenced in a study of CD4+ T cells in melanoma (dated by TCRdb to 2021 to 2024). The library was produced with the immunoSEQ multiplex PCR assay. Not all clones reach the TCRdb copy of this immuneACCESS table, which keeps in-frame sequences only. Checked studies attribute under half of the gap to unresolved V genes and leave the rest unexplained. The sample contains almost 15,000 clones, about 64% of them found a single time. The ten largest make up about 15% of the sample. What was sequenced was cells from a culture (not recorded whether cultured in vitro). These TCRs come from a human donor with melanoma.

The chain is built from TRBV4-1 and TRBJ2-7; unclear D gene. The CDR3 runs 16 residues. Per the germline V gene, CDR1 is MGHRA and CDR2 is YSYEKL. V lost 2 bases and J 1 base, leaving 15 bases between the germline ends. The CDR3 coding sequence is TGCGCCAGCAGCCAAAGCCCAACGCGACTGTCCTACGAGCAGTACTTC. This encodes CASSQSPTRLSYEQYF.

This sequence joins TRBV10-3 and TRBJ2-1; D is tentatively TRBD1 or TRBD2 (5 bases each). This CDR3 has 16 amino acids. CDR1 is ENHRY, CDR2 SYGVKD, per germline. V was cut by 4 bases and J by 0 bases, with 13 bases left in between. CDR3 coding DNA: TGTGCCATCAGTGGGGGGACGGCGAGCTCCTACAATGAGCAGTTCTTC. This translates into CAISGGTASSYNEQFF.

This chain uses TRBV14 with TRBJ1-2; perhaps TRBD1 as D (6 bases). The CDR3 spans 16 residues. Trimming left V 4 bases short and J 7 bases short, with 22 bases between. In germline, CDR1 is SGHDN, CDR2 FVKESK. The chain's CDR3 is CASSPELTGLASGYTF. The CDR3 DNA is TGTGCCAGCAGCCCGGAACTGACAGGTCTCGCTTCTGGCTACACCTTC.

There are a few counts of this clone. The chain uses TRBV19 and TRBJ2-5; D is undetermined. The CDR3 extends over 11 amino acids. V lost 9 bases and J 2 bases, leaving 7 bases between the germline ends. Germline CDR1 is LNHDA and CDR2 is SQIVND (reference sequence). The CDR3 region is CARVEQETQYF. CDR3 nucleotide sequence: TGTGCCAGGGTGGAACAAGAGACCCAGTACTTC.

The CDR3 loop is CASSLAEGVRGEKLFF. The CDR3 DNA reads TGCGCCAGCAGCTTGGCCGAGGGGGTACGGGGTGAAAAACTGTTTTTT. The chain couples TRBV5-1 to TRBJ1-4; tentative D call: TRBD1 (6 bases). CDR1 is SGHRS, CDR2 YFSETQ, per germline. The V gene lost 0 bases and the J gene lost 7 bases, with 16 bases spanning the gap. The CDR3 is made up of 16 amino acids.

The chain has TRBV7-6 and TRBJ2-2; D not resolved. V was cut by 2 bases and J by 5 bases, with 9 bases left in between. The CDR3 totals 14 residues. In germline, CDR1 is SGHVS, CDR2 FNYEAQ. CDR3 in amino acids: CASSLLSTTGELFF. The CDR3 DNA sequence: TGTGCCAGCAGCTTATTGTCAACAACCGGGGAGCTGTTTTTT.

The chain carries TRBV9 and TRBJ1-2; weak D call: TRBD1 (5 bases). V lost 6 bases and J lost 4, with 19 bases in between. The CDR3 spans 15 residues. Per the germline V gene, CDR1 is SGDLS and CDR2 is YYNGEE. The CDR3 region has the DNA TGTGCCAGCACTGGGGGGGGGAAAAGCGCCTATGGCTACACCTTC. Encoded protein: CASTGGGKSAYGYTF.

J is TRBJ2-5 and V is TRBV30; D possibly uses TRBD1 or TRBD2 (6 bases each). V lost 2 bases and J 5 bases, leaving 12 bases between the germline ends. Germline CDR1 and CDR2: GTSNPN and SVGIG (reference sequence). CDR3 length: 13 amino acids. Written as DNA, the CDR3 is TGTGCCTGGAGTTCGGGGGCGGTGGAGACCCAGTACTTC. It specifies CAWSSGAVETQYF.

DNA of the CDR3: TGTGCCAGCAGCCAGGGGACGGCGGGCTACAATGAGCAGTTCTTC. Protein sequence: CASSQGTAGYNEQFF. This sequence joins TRBV5-8 and TRBJ2-1; D possibly corresponds to TRBD1 (6 bases). The germline V gene encodes CDR1 SGHTS and CDR2 YDEGEE. The CDR3 is made up of 15 amino acids. Trimming left V 4 bases short and J 3 bases short, with 14 bases between.

This clone is categorized as medium-sized (0.01 to 0.1%). The chain is built from TRBV7-8 and TRBJ1-4, with a possible D match to TRBD1 (6 bases). Looked up from germline, CDR1 is SGHVS and CDR2 is FQNEAQ. Trimming took 6 bases from V and 10 from J, leaving 21 bases between them. The CDR3 covers 15 residues. CDR3 nucleotide sequence: TGTGCCAGCAGTGAACTCCGGGACACAGCTGGAAAACTGTTTTTT. Translating gives CASSELRDTAGKLFF. The whole variable domain, filled in from reference TRBV7-8 and TRBJ1-4, reads GAGVSQSPRYKVAKRGQDVALRCDPISGHVSLFWYQQALGQGPEFLTYFQNEAQLDKSGLPSDRFFAERPEGSVSTLKIQRTQQEDSAVYLCASSELRDTAGKLFFGSGTQLSVL.

This clone came up a few times. The V call is TRBV10-1, the J call TRBJ1-5; D not certain. The germline CDR1 and CDR2 sequences are WNHNN and SYGVQD (reference sequence). Trimming shortened V by 0 bases and J by 7 bases, and 7 bases separated the two germline ends. The CDR3 extends over 13 amino acids. CDR3 coding DNA: TGCGCCAGCAGTGAGTCGTTGGGGCAGCCCCAGCATTTT. Translating it yields CASSESLGQPQHF.

The J gene is TRBJ2-4, the V gene TRBV21-1; the D segment call TRBD1 is taken from the table without a DNA check. TRBV21-1 is shown as a pseudogene. The CDR3 spans 18 residues. In DNA, the CDR3 is TGTGCCAGCAGCAAATGCGGACAGGGGGTCTTAGCCAAAAACATTCAGTACTTC. Encoded protein: CASSKCGQGVLAKNIQYF.

The genes are TRBV7-2 and TRBJ1-2, with unresolved D. This CDR3 comprises 14 residues. V lost 5 bases to trimming and J lost 4 bases, with 14 bases between them. Germline-derived CDR1 and CDR2 are SGHTA and FQGNSA. The CDR3 sequence is CASSHRVDRYGYTF. DNA of the CDR3: TGTGCCAGCAGCCACCGGGTCGACCGCTATGGCTACACCTTC.

This clone was seen more than once but under ten times. The chain is built from TRBV30 and TRBJ1-3, with TRBD1 matching 8 bases. V was clipped by 3 bases and J by 3 bases; unmatched bases: 1. Germline V gives CDR1 GTSNPN, CDR2 SVGIG (reference sequence). The CDR3 length is 13 residues. DNA of the CDR3: TGTGCCTGGAGAACAGGGGGTGGAAACACCATATATTTT. This sequence encodes CAWRTGGGNTIYF.

J is TRBJ2-7 and V is TRBV6-4, with TRBD1 matching over 11 bases. Germline V lookup: CDR1 MRHNA, CDR2 SNTAGT. J was trimmed by 3 bases and V by 5 bases; bases with no gene match: 3. This CDR3 has 14 residues. The CDR3 nucleotides read TGTGCCAGCAGTAAAGGGACAGGGGGCTACGAGCAGTACTTC. Its translation: CASSKGTGGYEQYF.

The count of this clone is one. The chain employs TRBV5-1 and TRBJ1-3; D gene ambiguous. The ends were cut back, 0 bases at V and 2 bases at J, with 9 bases in the middle. In germline, CDR1 is SGHRS, CDR2 YFSETQ. This CDR3 region has 15 residues. This CDR3 is CASSLVPGPGNTIYF. The CDR3 DNA sequence: TGCGCCAGCAGCTTGGTCCCCGGGCCTGGAAACACCATATATTTT.

This chain links TRBV30 with TRBJ1-4; unclear D gene. Germline values: CDR1 GTSNPN, CDR2 SVGIG (reference sequence). Trimming cost V 2 bases and J 6 bases, with 7 bases left between them. This CDR3 is 12 amino acids long. CDR3 in amino acids: CAWSPVDEKLFF. The CDR3 DNA reads as TGTGCCTGGAGTCCGGTGGATGAAAAACTGTTTTTT.

The CDR3 sequence is CASSIVGDSPLHF. CDR3 nucleotides: TGTGCCAGTAGTATAGTTGGGGATTCACCCCTCCACTTT. V gene TRBV19 combines with J gene TRBJ1-6; D call uncertain. Trimming took off 1 base at V and 8 bases at J, with 6 bases between the two ends. The CDR3 has 13 residues. Germline-derived CDR1 and CDR2 are LNHDA and SQIVND (reference sequence).

The J gene is TRBJ2-1, the V gene TRBV5-1; D is unclear. Trimming pared 4 bases from V and 5 bases from J, leaving 13 bases between. CDR1 is SGHRS and CDR2 is YFSETQ in the germline V gene. This CDR3 spans 14 amino acids. The CDR3 protein is CASSDRTENNEQFF. CDR3 coding DNA: TGCGCCAGCAGCGACCGGACGGAGAACAATGAGCAGTTCTTC.

V is TRBV10-3 and J is TRBJ2-3; 11 bases fit TRBD1. Germline V CDR1 and CDR2: ENHRY, SYGVKD. The CDR3 contains 12 residues. The V segment lost 10 bases and the J segment 5 bases; nucleotides outside the gene matches: 2. DNA for the CDR3: TGTGCCACCGGGACAGGGGGAGATACGCAGTATTTT. This gives the protein CATGTGGDTQYF.

V is TRBV2 and J is TRBJ1-6; D is unresolved. V gave up 8 bases and J gave up 2 bases, with 10 bases separating them. CDR1 and CDR2 (germline): SNHLY, FYNNEI. CDR3 length: 14 amino acids. The CDR3: CASGESTYNSPLHF. The CDR3 DNA reads as TGTGCCAGCGGGGAGTCCACCTATAATTCACCCCTCCACTTT.

The chain couples TRBV10-3 to TRBJ1-3; TRBD1 matches 10 bases. Looked up from germline, CDR1 is ENHRY and CDR2 is SYGVKD. This CDR3 has 16 amino acids. V shed 0 bases and J 3 bases; nucleotides not matched to a gene: 2. CDR3 in DNA: TGTGCCATCAGTGAGTCGGACAGGGGGTTTGGAAACACCATATATTTT. Residues: CAISESDRGFGNTIYF.

This chain joins TRBV7-6 and TRBJ1-6; maybe TRBD1 (5 bases). The CDR3 runs 15 residues. Germline V gene data show CDR1 as SGHVS and CDR2 as FNYEAQ. Deletions cut 1 base from V and 10 bases from J, with 14 bases between. The CDR3 DNA follows: TGTGCCAGCAGCTTAGATCCGGGGGGAAGATCACCCCTCCACTTT. The encoded protein is CASSLDPGGRSPLHF.

J is TRBJ2-7 and V is TRBV21-1; the DNA was not used to check the table's D call, TRBD1. TRBV21-1 is a pseudogene locus. CDR3 length: 16 residues. CDR3 bases: TGTGCCAGCAGCAAGATTATGAGGACAGGTGTCTACGAGCAGTACTTC. Translation gives CASSKIMRTGVYEQYF.

This chain joins TRBV2 and TRBJ1-3; D remains unclear. The germline gives CDR1 SNHLY, CDR2 FYNNEI. V lost 6 bases to trimming and J lost 7 bases, with 10 bases between them. The CDR3 runs to 12 residues. The DNA for the CDR3 is TGTGCCAGCAGGGAGTACCGCAACACCATATATTTT. It yields the protein CASREYRNTIYF. Filled out from reference TRBV2 and TRBJ1-3, the complete variable domain reads EPEVTQTPSHQVTQMGQEVILRCVPISNHLYFYWYRQILGQKVEFLVSFYNNEISEKSEIFDDQFSVERPDGSNFTLKIRSTKLEDSAMYFCASREYRNTIYFGEGSWLTVV.

The chain links TRBV6-4 to TRBJ2-1; D not certain. Deletions cut 3 bases from V and 2 bases from J, with 8 bases between. The CDR3 is made up of 14 amino acids. Germline lookup yields CDR1 MRHNA and CDR2 SNTAGT. This CDR3 reads CASSERLTYNEQFF. The DNA for the CDR3 is TGTGCCAGCAGTGAACGGCTTACCTACAATGAGCAGTTCTTC.